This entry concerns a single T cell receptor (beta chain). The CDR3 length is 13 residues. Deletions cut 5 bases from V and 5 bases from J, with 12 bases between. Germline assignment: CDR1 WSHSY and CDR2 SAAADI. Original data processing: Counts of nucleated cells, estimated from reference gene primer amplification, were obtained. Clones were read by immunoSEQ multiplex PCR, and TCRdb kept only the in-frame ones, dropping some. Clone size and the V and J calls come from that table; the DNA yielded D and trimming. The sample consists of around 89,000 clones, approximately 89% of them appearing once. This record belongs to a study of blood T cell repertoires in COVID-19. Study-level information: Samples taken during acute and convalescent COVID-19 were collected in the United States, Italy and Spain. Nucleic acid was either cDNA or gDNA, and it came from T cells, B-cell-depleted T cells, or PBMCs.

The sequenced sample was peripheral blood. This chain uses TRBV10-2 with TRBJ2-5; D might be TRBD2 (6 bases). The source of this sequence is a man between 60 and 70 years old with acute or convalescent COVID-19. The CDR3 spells CASSFTSYETQYF. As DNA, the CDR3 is TGCGCCAGCAGTTTCACTAGCTATGAGACCCAGTACTTC.